This TCR beta chain derives from a study of shared clonotypes between healthy human individuals. General study points: Naive subsets generally exceeded memory subsets in estimated richness. Relative to their counterparts shared across all four donors, non-shared clonotypes exhibited diminished generation probabilities.

V dropped 4 bases and J dropped 5; count of bases not matched to a gene: 0. Germline V lookup: CDR1 ENHRY, CDR2 SYGVKD. This CDR3 has 14 amino acids. With regard to this clone: Its antigen remains unidentified. This sample also contains other DNA sequences that code for the same CDR3.

It was at deep level that the assay was run. Sequencing was performed with immunoSEQ multiplex PCR; in TCRdb, only in-frame clones are kept and a portion is missing. The data hold over a million clones, with around 97% observed a single time. The V call is TRBV10-3, the J call TRBJ2-2; 11 bases match TRBD2. The specimen was naive CD4+ T cells sorted from blood. The subset is: CD45RA+ positively selected. The TCR sequence derives from a man aged 25-45 years in good health. Here the CDR3 reads CAISVAGGTGELFF. DNA of the CDR3: TGTGCCATCAGTGTAGCGGGAGGGACCGGGGAGCTGTTTTTT.